The T cell receptor (beta chain) described here comes from a study of blood T cells in healthy people across ages. As regards this clonotype: Antigen: not known.

Findings and limits, study-wide: Relative to aged donors, long-lived donors carried more naive CD4+ cells and displayed higher diversity.

V was shortened by 6 bases and J by 1 base, with 14 bases between the two germline ends. CDR3 length: 14 residues. Germline CDR1 and CDR2: SQVTM and ANQGSEA. Donors ranged from roughly 6 to 95 years old and were healthy Caucasians in Russia. PCR was performed a second time for roughly 7 to 11 cycles using a sample-barcoded 5' primer and a J-beta primer mix. Each cDNA was tagged by a template-switch adaptor containing 12 random nucleotides. TCRdb re-called the 5' RACE reads with MiXCR, one entry per CDR3 protein. The sample consists of about 1.8 million distinct CDR3 sequences, around 50% of them appearing once.

Sequencing was carried out using blood. The chain uses TRBV29-1 and TRBJ2-3; D perhaps matches TRBD2 (5 bases). The TCR sequence derives from a woman in her thirties or forties in good health. The CDR3 reads CSVLGGIGTDTQYF. CDR3 bases: TGCAGCGTCCTAGGAGGTATCGGCACAGATACGCAGTATTTT.